The T cell receptor (beta chain) under discussion was sequenced for a study of blood T cell repertoires in COVID-19. About the study: The origin of the acute and convalescent COVID-19 samples was the United States, Italy and Spain. PBMCs, B-cell-depleted T cells, or T cells were the source of the cDNA or gDNA that made up the material.

Authors' data handling: Estimates of nucleated cell counts were drawn from the amplification of reference gene primers. Some clones are missing from TCRdb's copy, which holds only in-frame ones; the method was immunoSEQ multiplex PCR. V and J calls and clone size follow that table, whereas D and trimming were derived from the DNA. The data show some 170,000 clones, with 82% seen just once and about 8.4% held by the top ten. Germline CDR1 LGHNA, CDR2 YSLEER. V dropped 3 bases and J dropped 5; count of bases not matched to a gene: 4. The CDR3 has 14 residues. The sample comprised peripheral blood. The chain is built from TRBV4-3 and TRBJ2-1; TRBD1 matches 7 bases. The clonotype comes from a woman between 70 and 85 years old with acute or convalescent COVID-19. The CDR3 bases are TGCGCCAGCAGCCAGGAGCAGGGGGACAATGAGCAGTTCTTC. Translated, it gives CASSQEQGDNEQFF.